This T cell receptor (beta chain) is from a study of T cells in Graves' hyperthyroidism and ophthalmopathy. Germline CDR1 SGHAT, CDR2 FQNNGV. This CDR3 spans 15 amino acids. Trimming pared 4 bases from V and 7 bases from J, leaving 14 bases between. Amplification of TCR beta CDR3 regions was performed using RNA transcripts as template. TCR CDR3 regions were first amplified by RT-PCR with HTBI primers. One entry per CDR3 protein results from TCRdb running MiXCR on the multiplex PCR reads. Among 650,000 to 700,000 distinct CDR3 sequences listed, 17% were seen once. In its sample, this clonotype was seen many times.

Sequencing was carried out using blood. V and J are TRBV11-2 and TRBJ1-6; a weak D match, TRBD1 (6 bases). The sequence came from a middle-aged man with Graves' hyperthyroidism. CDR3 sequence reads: CASSSGQTFNSPLHF. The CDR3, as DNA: TGTGCCAGCAGCTCAGGACAGACGTTCAATTCACCCCTCCACTTT.